The entry below describes one T cell receptor (beta chain). Its cognate antigen is unknown. The data are from a study of cytomegalovirus exposure and HLA in healthy donors. Per the germline V gene, CDR1 is SGDLS and CDR2 is YYNGEE. The CDR3 runs 15 residues. V shed 1 base and J 0 bases; nucleotides not matched to a gene: 3. Study-wide findings and caveats: Certain indistinguishable V segments, among them TRBV6-2 and TRBV6-3, were excluded. TCR association rates varied by HLA locus in a later analysis, with DRB1 highest and HLA-C lowest. There were under 200 TCR beta chains listed as cytomegalovirus-associated. Generally TCR sequences proved uncommon, though certain public TCRs appeared in numerous donors.

The PCR employed 60 Vbeta primers together with 13 Jbeta primers. Clones were read by immunoSEQ multiplex PCR, and TCRdb kept only the in-frame ones, dropping some. The table lists about 200,000 clones, approximately 79% of them singletons. V is TRBV9 and J is TRBJ2-5, with 7 bases that match TRBD2. Sequencing was performed on PBMCs. The receptor comes from a man aged 50-59 years in good health and CMV-seronegative. The CDR3 DNA reads as TGTGCCAGCAGCGTACCTAGCGGCTACCAAGAGACCCAGTACTTC. This sequence encodes CASSVPSGYQETQYF.